Below, one TCR beta chain is given with its context. Its target is unknown. Trimming took off 5 bases at V and 4 bases at J, with 9 bases between the two ends. The CDR3 contains 12 residues. Germline lookup yields CDR1 SGHVS and CDR2 FQNEAQ. Each sample came from a Caucasian adult donor living in Nashville, Tennessee. Sorted-subset replicate PCR reactions were performed with approximately 200 ng DNA, corresponding to 30,000 to 35,000 T cell genomes. Data came from immunoSEQ multiplex PCR; TCRdb stores just in-frame clones and leaves some out. The table includes almost 750,000 clones, just under 75% detected once. The data belong to a study of shared clonotypes between healthy human individuals. On the study more broadly: Every donor yielded three CD4 naive, three CD4 memory, two CD8 naive and one CD8 memory plate. Study findings and constraints: Non-shared clonotypes had lower generation probabilities than clonotypes shared by all four sorted-subset donors.

This receptor was identified in a woman in her 30s in good health. Sequenced material: memory CD4+ T cells sorted from blood. Subset in this sample: CD45RA-negative fraction. The rearrangement links TRBV7-8 to TRBJ2-7; D remains ambiguous. The CDR3 region is CASSPHSYEQYF. CDR3 sequence (DNA): TGTGCCAGCAGCCCTCACAGTTACGAGCAGTACTTC.